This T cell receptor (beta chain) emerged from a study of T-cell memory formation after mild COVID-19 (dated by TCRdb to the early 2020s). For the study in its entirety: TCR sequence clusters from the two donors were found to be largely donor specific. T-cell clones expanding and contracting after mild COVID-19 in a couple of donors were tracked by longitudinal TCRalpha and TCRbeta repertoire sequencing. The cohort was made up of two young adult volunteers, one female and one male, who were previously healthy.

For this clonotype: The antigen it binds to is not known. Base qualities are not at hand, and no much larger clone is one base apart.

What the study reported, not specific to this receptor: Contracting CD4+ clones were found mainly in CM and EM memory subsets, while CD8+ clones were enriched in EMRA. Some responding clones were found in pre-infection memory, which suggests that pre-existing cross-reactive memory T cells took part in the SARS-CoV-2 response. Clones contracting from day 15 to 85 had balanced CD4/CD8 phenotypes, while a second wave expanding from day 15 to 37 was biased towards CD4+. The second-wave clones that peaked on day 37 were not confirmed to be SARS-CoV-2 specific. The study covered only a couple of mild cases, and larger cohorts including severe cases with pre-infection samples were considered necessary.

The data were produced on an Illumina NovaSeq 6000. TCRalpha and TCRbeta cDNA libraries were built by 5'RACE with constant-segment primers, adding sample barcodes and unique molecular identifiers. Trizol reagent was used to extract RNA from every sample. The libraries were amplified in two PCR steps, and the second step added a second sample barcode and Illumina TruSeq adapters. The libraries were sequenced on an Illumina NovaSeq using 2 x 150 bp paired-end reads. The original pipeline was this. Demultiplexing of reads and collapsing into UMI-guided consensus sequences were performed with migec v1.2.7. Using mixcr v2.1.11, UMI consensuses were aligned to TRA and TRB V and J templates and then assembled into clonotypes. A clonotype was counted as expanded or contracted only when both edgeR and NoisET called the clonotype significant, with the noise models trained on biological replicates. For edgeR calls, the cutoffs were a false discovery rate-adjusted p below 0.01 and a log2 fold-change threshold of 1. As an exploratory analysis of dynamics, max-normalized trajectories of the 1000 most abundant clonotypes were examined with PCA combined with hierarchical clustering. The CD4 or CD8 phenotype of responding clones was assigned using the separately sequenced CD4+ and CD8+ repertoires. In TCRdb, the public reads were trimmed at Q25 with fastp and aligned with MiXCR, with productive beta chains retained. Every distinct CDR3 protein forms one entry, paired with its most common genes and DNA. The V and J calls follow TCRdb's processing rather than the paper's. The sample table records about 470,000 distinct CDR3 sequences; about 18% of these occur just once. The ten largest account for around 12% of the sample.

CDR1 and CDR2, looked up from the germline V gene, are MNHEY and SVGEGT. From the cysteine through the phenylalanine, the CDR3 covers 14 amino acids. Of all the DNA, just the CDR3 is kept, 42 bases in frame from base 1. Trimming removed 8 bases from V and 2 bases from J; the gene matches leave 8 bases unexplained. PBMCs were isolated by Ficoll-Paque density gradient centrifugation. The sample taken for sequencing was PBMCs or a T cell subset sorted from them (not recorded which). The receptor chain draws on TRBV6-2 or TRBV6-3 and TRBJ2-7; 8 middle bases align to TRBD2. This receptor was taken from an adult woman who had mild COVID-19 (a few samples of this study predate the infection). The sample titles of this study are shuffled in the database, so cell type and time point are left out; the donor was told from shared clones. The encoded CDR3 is CASLKSGRTYEQYF. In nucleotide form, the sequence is TGTGCCAGCCTAAAGAGCGGGAGAACCTACGAGCAGTACTTC.